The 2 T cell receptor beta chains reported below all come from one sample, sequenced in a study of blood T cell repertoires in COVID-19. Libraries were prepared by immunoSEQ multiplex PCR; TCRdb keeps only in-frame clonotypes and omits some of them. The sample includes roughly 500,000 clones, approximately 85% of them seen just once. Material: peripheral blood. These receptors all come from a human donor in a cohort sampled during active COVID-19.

CDR3 region: CASSVLPGDTEAFF. The CDR3 bases are TGTGCCAGCAGCGTCCTACCCGGGGACACTGAAGCTTTCTTT. V and J are TRBV9 and TRBJ1-1, with D uncertain. The CDR3 extends over 14 amino acids. Germline CDR1 and CDR2: SGDLS and YYNGEE. V was shortened by 2 bases and J by 3 bases, with 11 bases between the two germline ends.

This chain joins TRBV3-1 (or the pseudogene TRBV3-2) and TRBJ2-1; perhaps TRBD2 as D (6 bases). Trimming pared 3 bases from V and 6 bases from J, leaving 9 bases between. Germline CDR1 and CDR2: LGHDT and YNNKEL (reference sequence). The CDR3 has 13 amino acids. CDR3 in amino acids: CASSHSGSNEQFF. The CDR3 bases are TGTGCCAGCAGCCATAGCGGCTCCAATGAGCAGTTCTTC.